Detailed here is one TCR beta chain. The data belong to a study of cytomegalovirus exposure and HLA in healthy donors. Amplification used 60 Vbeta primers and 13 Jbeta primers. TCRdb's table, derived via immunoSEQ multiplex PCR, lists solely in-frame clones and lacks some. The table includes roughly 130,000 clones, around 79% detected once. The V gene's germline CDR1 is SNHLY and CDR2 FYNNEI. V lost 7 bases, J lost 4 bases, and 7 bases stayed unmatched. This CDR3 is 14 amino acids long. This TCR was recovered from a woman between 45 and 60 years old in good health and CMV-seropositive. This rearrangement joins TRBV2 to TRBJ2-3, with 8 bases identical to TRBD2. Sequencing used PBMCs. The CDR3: CASILSGNADTQYF. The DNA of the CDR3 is TGTGCCAGCATCCTTAGCGGGAATGCAGATACGCAGTATTTT. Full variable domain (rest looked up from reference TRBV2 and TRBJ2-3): EPEVTQTPSHQVTQMGQEVILRCVPISNHLYFYWYRQILGQKVEFLVSFYNNEISEKSEIFDDQFSVERPDGSNFTLKIRSTKLEDSAMYFCASILSGNADTQYFGPGTRLTVL.